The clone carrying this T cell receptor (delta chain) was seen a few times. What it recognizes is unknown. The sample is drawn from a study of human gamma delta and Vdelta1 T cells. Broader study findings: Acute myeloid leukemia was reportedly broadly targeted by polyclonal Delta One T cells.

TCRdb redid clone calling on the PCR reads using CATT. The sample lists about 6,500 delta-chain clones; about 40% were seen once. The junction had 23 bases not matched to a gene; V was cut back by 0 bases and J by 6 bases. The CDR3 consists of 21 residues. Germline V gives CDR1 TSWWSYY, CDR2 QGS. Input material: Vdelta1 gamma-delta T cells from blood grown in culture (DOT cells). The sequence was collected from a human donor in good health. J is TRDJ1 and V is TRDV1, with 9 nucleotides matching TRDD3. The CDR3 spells CALGELSVYCRGYGLSNKLIF. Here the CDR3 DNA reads TGTGCTCTTGGGGAACTATCGGTCTACTGCCGGGGATACGGTCTATCCAATAAACTCATCTTT.